Listed here is a single T cell receptor beta chain. Its recognized antigen is unknown. No clone much larger than this one lies a single base away; base qualities are absent. Donors were healthy HIV-negative adults with no recently reported acute infections or vaccinations. Only Caucasian adults living in Nashville, Tennessee, USA were represented among the donors. CD4+ T cells were enriched through magnetic negative selection, after which naive cells were positively selected on CD45RA and the remaining negative fraction served as the memory subset. Blood was obtained by leukapheresis, after which PBMCs were separated by Ficoll-Histopaque density gradient centrifugation and cryopreserved in liquid nitrogen vapor phase. Purity and quantity of every magnetically sorted T cell population were checked by analytical flow cytometry. Each sorted fraction had its genomic DNA isolated and then quantified by UV absorbance on a Nanodrop 2000c.

Using the deep immunoSEQ assay, multiplex PCR amplified TCR CDR3 regions from genomic DNA. Extracted genomic DNA from each cell subset was distributed evenly across all wells of several immunoSEQ 96-well plates, and each plate was treated as a replicate. For sorted subsets, each replicate PCR was loaded with approximately 200 ng genomic DNA, equivalent to 32,000 or so T cell genomes. The purified libraries were quantified using a Qubit 3.0 fluorometer, sized with a Bioanalyzer 2100, and then quantified again using the KAPA Library Quantification kit. Each immunoSEQ 96-well plate was sequenced on its own single-read 150-cycle Illumina NextSeq 550 flow cell. In the paper's pipeline: Because the immunoSEQ output included only junctional sequences and no quality scores, the filtering could not be the same as the filtering used for full-length reads. Sequences were annotated with PyIR, a Python wrapper for IgBLAST v1.9, and V/J genes and CDR3 were assigned using IMGT germline references. Reads were removed for weak V/J assignments (E-value above 1e-6), missing CDR3, stop codons, out-of-frame junctions, or ambiguous translated residues. A V3J clonotype was defined by an identical inferred V gene, J gene, and CDR3 amino acid sequence. Percentage overlap between repertoires was computed as shared unique clonotypes divided by the size of the smaller repertoire. Richness of each repertoire was evaluated using RTK rarefaction, the Chao1 estimator, and Recon v2.1 estimates of unobserved clonotypes. For all TCRbeta clonotypes obtained by the gDNA method from a handful of donors, generation probabilities were computed with OLGA. TCRdb retrieved this table from immuneACCESS and kept in-frame rearrangements only. Not all clones are present; in checked studies, unresolved V genes account for under half, and no reason is known for the remainder. The V and J calls and clone size are taken from that table; D and trimming were inferred from the DNA. Counted in this sample were roughly 1 million clones; roughly 70% of them appeared once. In total, the top ten clones hold approximately 1.5% of the sample.

Trimming takes 6 bases from V and 0 bases from J, and the germline ends sit 11 bases apart. CDR3 length: 15 amino acids, cysteine to phenylalanine. Only the CDR3 part of the read is kept: 45 bases, read in frame from the first base. The germline V gene (reference sequence) yields SEHNR for CDR1 and FQNEAQ for CDR2. The source of the sample is a study of shared clonotypes between healthy human individuals (dated by TCRdb to the early 2020s). Looking at the study overall: The cohort included a few men and a couple of women between 18 and 49 years of age. For each donor, CD4 naive and CD4 memory were each run on three plates, CD8 naive on two plates, and CD8 memory on one plate. To estimate repertoire size and how much clonotypes are shared between individuals, the study performed deep sequencing of blood TCR repertoires from five healthy adults. To increase sequencing depth and limit assay-specific biases, different laboratories used diverse techniques to prepare libraries and sequence TCR repertoires. Per donor, leukapheresis produced somewhere between about 0.9 and 9 billion PBMCs.

The study at large found these results: Pairwise subsampling led to the expectation that sequencing depth would affect the degree of clonotype sharing among donors. Sampling was restricted to blood, and TCR repertoires in tissue are likely to differ from TCR repertoires in blood. Larger estimated clonotype richness was generally found for naive subsets than for memory subsets. Compared with non-shared clonotypes, the clonotypes found in all four sorted-subset donors had higher generation probabilities. When a handful of donors were compared, the shared fraction of clonotypes was around 5.1% for naive CD4, about 4% for naive CD8, 2% to 2.5% for memory CD4, and less than 0.5% for memory CD8. Because the study included only a small number of donors, the genetic and exposure-history diversity represented was limited. Incomplete sequencing was indicated by rarefaction of sorted-subset datasets, despite the large sequencing depth.

The clonotype was recovered from a man between 18 and 29 years old in good health. The chain is encoded by TRBV7-9 joined to TRBJ1-4; the D gene is possibly TRBD1, with 5 bases matching. The sample was memory CD4+ T cells sorted from blood. The sample's cell subset or site label, decoded: CD45RA-negative fraction. The DNA sequence follows: TGTGCCAGCAGATCCAGGGAGACAACTAATGAAAAACTGTTTTTT. Protein translation: CASRSRETTNEKLFF. The full variable domain, completed from the reference TRBV7-9 and TRBJ1-4 proteins outside the CDR3, reads DTGVSQNPRHKITKRGQNVTFRCDPISEHNRLYWYRQTLGQGPEFLTYFQNEAQLEKSRLLSDRFSAERPKGSFSTLEIQRTEQGDSAMYLCASRSRETTNEKLFFGSGTQLSVL.